The 4 T cell receptor beta chains below all came from one sample that was sequenced in a study of blood T cells in healthy people across ages. Sample-barcoded 5' priming and a J-beta primer mix drove a second PCR of roughly 7 to 11 cycles. A single record per CDR3 protein comes from TCRdb applying MiXCR to the 5' RACE reads. This sample has almost 1 million distinct CDR3 sequences, with 51% found just once. Sequencing input: blood. These receptors all come from a woman aged 55-70 years in good health.

This chain uses TRBV12-3 or TRBV12-4 with TRBJ2-3; either TRBD1 or TRBD2 may supply D (5 bases each). Trimming left V 6 bases short and J 3 bases short, with 19 bases between. The CDR3 covers 16 residues. This CDR3 reads CASRRDPNVVTDTQYF. The CDR3 DNA reads TGTGCCAGCAGGAGGGACCCCAACGTCGTGACAGATACGCAGTATTTT.

A few counts support this clonotype. V usage is TRBV7-9 and J usage is TRBJ2-5; 9 bases are a match to TRBD1. Trimming removed 7 bases from V and 0 bases from J; junction bases left unmatched: 12. The germline CDR1 and CDR2 sequences are SEHNR and FQNEAQ (reference sequence). The CDR3 has 17 amino acids. The CDR3 here is CASILSRGTGYQETQYF. DNA for the CDR3: TGTGCCAGCATCCTCTCTCGAGGGACAGGGTACCAAGAGACCCAGTACTTC.

The V gene is TRBV20-1, the J gene TRBJ2-2; D not resolved. The germline CDR1 and CDR2 sequences are DFQATT and SNEGSKA (reference sequence). The CDR3 runs 13 residues. Trimming left V 3 bases short and J 0 bases short, with 5 bases between. The CDR3 DNA sequence: TGCAGTGCTAGGGGCCCGAACACCGGGGAGCTGTTTTTT. It encodes CSARGPNTGELFF.

This chain connects TRBV5-5 to TRBJ2-7; the match to TRBD2 covers 9 bases. V dropped 4 bases and J dropped 2; count of bases not matched to a gene: 7. The CDR3 spans 15 residues. The germline V gene encodes CDR1 SGHKS and CDR2 YYEKEE (reference sequence). CDR3 sequence reads: CASSDGTSRTYEQYF. The CDR3 DNA reads as TGTGCCAGCAGCGATGGGACTAGCAGAACCTACGAGCAGTACTTC.